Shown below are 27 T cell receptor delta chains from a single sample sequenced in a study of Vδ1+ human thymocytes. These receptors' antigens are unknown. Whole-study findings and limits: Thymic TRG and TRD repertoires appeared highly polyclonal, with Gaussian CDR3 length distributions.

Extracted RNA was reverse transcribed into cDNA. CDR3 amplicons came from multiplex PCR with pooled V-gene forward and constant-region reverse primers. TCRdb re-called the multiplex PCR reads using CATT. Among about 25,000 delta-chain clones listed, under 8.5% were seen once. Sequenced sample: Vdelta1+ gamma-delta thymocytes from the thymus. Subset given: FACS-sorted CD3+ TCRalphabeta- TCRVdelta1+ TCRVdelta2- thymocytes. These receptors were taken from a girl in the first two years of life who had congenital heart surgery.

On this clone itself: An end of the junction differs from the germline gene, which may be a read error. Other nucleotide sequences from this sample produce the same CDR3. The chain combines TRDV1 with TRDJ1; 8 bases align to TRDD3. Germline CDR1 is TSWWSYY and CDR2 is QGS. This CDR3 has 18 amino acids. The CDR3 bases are TGCGCTCTTGCTCCCCTACTAACTGGGGGTTTAAGTACCGATAAACTCATCTTT. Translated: CALAPLLTGGLSTDKLIF.

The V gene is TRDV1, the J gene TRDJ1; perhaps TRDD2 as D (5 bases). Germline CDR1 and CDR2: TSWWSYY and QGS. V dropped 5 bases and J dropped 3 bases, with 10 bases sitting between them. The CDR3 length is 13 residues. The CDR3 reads CALGTPSSDKLIF. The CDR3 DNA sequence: TGTGCTCTTGGGACTCCTTCATCCGATAAACTCATCTTT.

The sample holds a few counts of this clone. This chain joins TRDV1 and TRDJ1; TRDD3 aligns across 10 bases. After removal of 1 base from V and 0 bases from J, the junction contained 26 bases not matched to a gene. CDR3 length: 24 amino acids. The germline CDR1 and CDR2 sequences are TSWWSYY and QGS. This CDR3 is CALGEPPSFHRGIRTPSYTDKLIF. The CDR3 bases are TGTGCTCTTGGGGAACCCCCCTCCTTCCACAGGGGGATACGCACACCGTCGTACACCGATAAACTCATCTTT.

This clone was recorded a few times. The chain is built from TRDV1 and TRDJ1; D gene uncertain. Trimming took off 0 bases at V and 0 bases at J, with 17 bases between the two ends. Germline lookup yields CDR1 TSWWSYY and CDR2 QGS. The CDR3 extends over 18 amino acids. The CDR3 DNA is TGTGCTCTTGGGGAACTTTTCCCACTGCCGCAACACACCGATAAACTCATCTTT. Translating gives CALGELFPLPQHTDKLIF.

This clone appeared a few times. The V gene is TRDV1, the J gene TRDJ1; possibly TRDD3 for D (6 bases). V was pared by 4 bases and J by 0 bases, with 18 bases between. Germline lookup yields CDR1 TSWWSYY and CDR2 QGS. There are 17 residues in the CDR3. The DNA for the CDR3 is TGTGCTCTTGGGGGGACATTAACGGGGGACAACACCGATAAACTCATCTTT. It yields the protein CALGGTLTGDNTDKLIF.

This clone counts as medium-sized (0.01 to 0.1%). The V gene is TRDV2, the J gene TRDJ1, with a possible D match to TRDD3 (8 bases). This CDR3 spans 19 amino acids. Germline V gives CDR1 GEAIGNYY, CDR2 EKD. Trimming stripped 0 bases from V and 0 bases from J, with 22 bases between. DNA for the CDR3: TGTGCCTGTGACACCTGTTCCTACGGGGATACACCGTACACCGATAAACTCATCTTT. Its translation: CACDTCSYGDTPYTDKLIF.

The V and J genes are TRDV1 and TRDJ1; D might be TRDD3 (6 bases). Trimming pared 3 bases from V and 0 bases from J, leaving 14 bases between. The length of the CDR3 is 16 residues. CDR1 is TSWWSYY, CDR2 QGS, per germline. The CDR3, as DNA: TGTGCTCTTGGGGAGGGGATGGGGGCCTACACCGATAAACTCATCTTT. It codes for CALGEGMGAYTDKLIF.

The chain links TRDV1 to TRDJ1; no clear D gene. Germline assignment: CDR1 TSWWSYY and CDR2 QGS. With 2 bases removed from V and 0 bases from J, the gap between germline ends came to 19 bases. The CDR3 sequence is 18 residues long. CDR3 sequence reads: CALGEIGRGLLYTDKLIF. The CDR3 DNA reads TGTGCTCTTGGGGAAATAGGTAGAGGGTTACTTTACACCGATAAACTCATCTTT.

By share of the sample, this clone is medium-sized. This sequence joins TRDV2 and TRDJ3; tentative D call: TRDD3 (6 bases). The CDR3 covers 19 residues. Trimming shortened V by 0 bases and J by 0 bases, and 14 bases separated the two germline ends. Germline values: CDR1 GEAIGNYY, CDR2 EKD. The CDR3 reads CACDTGGLFSSWDTRQMFF. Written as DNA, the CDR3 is TGTGCCTGTGACACCGGGGGACTTTTTAGCTCCTGGGACACCCGACAGATGTTTTTC.

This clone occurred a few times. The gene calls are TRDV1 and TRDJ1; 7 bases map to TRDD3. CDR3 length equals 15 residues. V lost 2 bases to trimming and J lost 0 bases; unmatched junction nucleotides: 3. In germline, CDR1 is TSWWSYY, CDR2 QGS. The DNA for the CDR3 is TGTGCTCTTGGGGAAACCCTGGGGGACACCGATAAACTCATCTTT. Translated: CALGETLGDTDKLIF.

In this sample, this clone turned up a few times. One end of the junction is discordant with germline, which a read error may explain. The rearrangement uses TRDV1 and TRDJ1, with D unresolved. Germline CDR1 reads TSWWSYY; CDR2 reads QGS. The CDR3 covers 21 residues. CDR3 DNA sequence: TGTGCTCTTGGGGAAATGGTTAGCCCTTGCCCCCATCCCACATACACCGATAAGCTCATCTTT. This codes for CALGEMVSPCPHPTYTDKLIF.

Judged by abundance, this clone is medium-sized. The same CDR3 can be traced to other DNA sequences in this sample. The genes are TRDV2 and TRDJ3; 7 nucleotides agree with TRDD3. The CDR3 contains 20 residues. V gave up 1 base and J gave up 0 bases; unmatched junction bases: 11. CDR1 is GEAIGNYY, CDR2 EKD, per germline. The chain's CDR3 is CACDTPGGPTSSWDTRQMFF. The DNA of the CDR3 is TGTGCCTGTGACACACCTGGGGGGCCAACCAGCTCCTGGGACACCCGACAGATGTTTTTC.

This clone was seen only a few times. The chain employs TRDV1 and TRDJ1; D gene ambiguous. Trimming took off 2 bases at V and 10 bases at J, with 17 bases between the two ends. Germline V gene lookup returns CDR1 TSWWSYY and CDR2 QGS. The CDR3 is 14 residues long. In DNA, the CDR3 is TGTGCTCTTGGGGAAATACCAATTCCCGGAGGACTCATCTTT. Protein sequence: CALGEIPIPGGLIF.

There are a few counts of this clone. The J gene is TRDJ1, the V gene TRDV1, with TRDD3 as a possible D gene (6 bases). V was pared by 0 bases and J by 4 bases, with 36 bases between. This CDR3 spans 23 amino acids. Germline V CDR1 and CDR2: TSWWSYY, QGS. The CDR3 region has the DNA TGTGCTCTTGGGGAACTATCCCTTATTCCTCTCTGGGGACGCCCAATGTACCGCGATAAACTCATCTTT. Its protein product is CALGELSLIPLWGRPMYRDKLIF.

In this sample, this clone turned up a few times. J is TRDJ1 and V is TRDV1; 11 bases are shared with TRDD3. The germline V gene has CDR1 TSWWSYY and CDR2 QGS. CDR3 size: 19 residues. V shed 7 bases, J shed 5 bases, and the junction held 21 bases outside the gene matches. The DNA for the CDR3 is TGTGCTCTTGATCTCCCTCGGCCTTGGGGGATACGGGGGGTTGATAAACTCATCTTT. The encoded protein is CALDLPRPWGIRGVDKLIF.

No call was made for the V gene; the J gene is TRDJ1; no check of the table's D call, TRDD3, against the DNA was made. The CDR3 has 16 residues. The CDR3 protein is CALGDPPLTSFDKLIF. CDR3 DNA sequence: TGTGCTCTTGGGGACCCGCCTCTAACCTCCTTCGATAAACTCATCTTT.

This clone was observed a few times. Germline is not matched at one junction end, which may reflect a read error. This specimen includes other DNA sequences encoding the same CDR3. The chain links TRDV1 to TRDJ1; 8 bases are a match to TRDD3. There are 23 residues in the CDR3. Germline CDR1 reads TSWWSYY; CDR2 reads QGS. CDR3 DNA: TGTGCTCTTGGGGACAGCCCTCTGAGGTGGGGGATCACAACTATCTCTATAACCGATAAGCTCATCTTT. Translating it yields CALGDSPLRWGITTISITDKLIF.

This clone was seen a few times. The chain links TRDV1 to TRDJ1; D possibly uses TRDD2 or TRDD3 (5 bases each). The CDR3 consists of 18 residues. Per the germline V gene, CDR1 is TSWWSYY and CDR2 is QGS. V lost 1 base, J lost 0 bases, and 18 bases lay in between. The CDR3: CALGERGGPTSYTDKLIF. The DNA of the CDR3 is TGTGCTCTTGGGGAACGAGGGGGGCCTACCTCGTACACCGATAAACTCATCTTT.

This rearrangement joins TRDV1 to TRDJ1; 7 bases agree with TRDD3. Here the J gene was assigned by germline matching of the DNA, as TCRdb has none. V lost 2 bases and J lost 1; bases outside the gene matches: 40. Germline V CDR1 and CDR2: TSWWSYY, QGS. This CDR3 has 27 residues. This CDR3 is CALGEVRVSSNYGWGDFPSPFTDKLIF. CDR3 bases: TGTGCTCTTGGGGAAGTCCGTGTTTCCTCAAATTACGGCTGGGGGGATTTCCCCTCACCGTTCACCGATAAACTCATCTTT.

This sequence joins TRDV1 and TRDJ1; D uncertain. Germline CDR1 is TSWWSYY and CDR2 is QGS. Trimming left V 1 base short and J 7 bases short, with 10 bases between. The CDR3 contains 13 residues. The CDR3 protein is CALGEPSLLKLIF. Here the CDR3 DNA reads TGTGCTCTTGGGGAACCGTCCCTCCTTAAACTCATCTTT.

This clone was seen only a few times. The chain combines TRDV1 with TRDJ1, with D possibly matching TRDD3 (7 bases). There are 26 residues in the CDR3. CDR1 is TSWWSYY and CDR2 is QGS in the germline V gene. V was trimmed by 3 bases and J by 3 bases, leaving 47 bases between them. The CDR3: CALGEDHTPLPLRTGDWSAWSDKLIF. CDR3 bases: TGTGCTCTTGGGGAGGACCATACACCACTTCCTCTCCGTACTGGGGATTGGAGCGCGTGGTCCGATAAACTCATCTTT.

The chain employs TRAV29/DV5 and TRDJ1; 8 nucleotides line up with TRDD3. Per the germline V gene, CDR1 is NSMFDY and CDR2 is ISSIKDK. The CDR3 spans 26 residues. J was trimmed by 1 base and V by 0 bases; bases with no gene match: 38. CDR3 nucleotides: TGTGCAGCAAGCGCTTCTCCTTTGATTCGAACGATAGGCCTTACTGGGGGCCCGAGGGGCACCGATAAACTCATCTTT. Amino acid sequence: CAASASPLIRTIGLTGGPRGTDKLIF.

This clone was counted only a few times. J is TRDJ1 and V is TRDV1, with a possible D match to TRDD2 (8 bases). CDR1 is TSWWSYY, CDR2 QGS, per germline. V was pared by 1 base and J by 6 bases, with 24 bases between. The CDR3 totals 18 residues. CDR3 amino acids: CALGEPFLISGGTYKLIF. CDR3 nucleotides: TGTGCTCTTGGGGAACCCTTCCTAATCTCTGGGGGGACCTATAAACTCATCTTT.

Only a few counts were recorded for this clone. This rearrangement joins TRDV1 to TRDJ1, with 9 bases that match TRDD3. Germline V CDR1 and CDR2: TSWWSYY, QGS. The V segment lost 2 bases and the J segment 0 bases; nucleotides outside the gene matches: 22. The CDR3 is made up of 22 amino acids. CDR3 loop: CALGEMWRASYWGRNYTDKLIF. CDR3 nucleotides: TGTGCTCTTGGGGAAATGTGGCGTGCCTCGTACTGGGGGAGAAATTACACCGATAAACTCATCTTT.

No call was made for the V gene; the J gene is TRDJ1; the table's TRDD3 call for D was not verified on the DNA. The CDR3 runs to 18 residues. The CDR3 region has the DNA TGTGCTCTTGAGTGGCCTATGAGGGGTCGGGGGGCCACCGATAAACTCATCTTT. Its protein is CALEWPMRGRGATDKLIF.

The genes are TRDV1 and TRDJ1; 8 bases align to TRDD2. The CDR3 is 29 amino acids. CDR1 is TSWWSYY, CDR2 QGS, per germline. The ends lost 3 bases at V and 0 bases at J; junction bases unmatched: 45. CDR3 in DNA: TGTGCTCTTGGGGACCTCCTCCCGTTACACGCCGGCCTTCCTATTCCCTTTAGGGGGCCTCTCCCTTACACCGATAAACTCATCTTT. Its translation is CALGDLLPLHAGLPIPFRGPLPYTDKLIF.

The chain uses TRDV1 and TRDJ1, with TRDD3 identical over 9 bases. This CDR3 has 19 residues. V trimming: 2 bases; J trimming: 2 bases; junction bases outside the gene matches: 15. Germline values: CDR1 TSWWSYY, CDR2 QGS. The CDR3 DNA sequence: TGTGCTCTTGGGGAAGGGTCCTCCCTGGGGGATCGGGGTACCGATAAACTCATCTTT. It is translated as CALGEGSSLGDRGTDKLIF.